This record concerns one T cell receptor (beta chain) sequence. The CDR3 runs 13 residues. V shed 6 bases and J shed 4 bases, with 12 bases lying between them. The germline CDR1 and CDR2 sequences are MDHEN and SYDVKM. This sample was taken from a study of shared clonotypes between healthy human individuals. Sequenced by immunoSEQ multiplex PCR; TCRdb stores in-frame clones only, minus some. This table holds about 2.4 million clones, under 95% found once. Division of CD4+ cells produced a CD45RA+ naive subset and a CD45RA-negative memory subset. The sample comprised naive CD4+ T cells from PBMCs. Subset reported: CD45RA+ positively selected. The receptor comes from a man between 18 and 29 years old in good health. Some clones in this sample may be carry-over from other donors' samples. V is TRBV28 and J is TRBJ1-1; the D gene is possibly TRBD1 (5 bases). CDR3 residues: CASRLARVTEAFF. CDR3 in DNA: TGTGCCAGCAGGTTAGCCAGGGTCACTGAAGCTTTCTTT.